This TCR beta chain was observed in a study of blood T cells in healthy people across ages. The CDR3 consists of 17 residues. Germline V gives CDR1 SGHVS, CDR2 FQNEAQ. V was clipped by 6 bases and J by 2 bases; unmatched bases: 5. Per sample, extraction of total RNA gave at least 5.5 micrograms in every case. Using a J-beta primer mix together with a sample-barcoded 5' primer, a second PCR was run for roughly 6 to 11 cycles. Template switching added a 12-random-nucleotide identifier to every cDNA molecule. Paired-end reads containing CDR3 totaled no fewer than 2.5 million for each sample. TCRdb processed the 5' RACE reads anew with MiXCR; each CDR3 protein has one entry. The sample records hundreds of thousands of distinct CDR3 sequences, 50% to 65% being singletons.

Sequenced sample: blood. This receptor was taken from a man older than 75 in good health. The chain has TRBV7-8 and TRBJ2-1, with TRBD2 identical over 15 bases. CDR3 nucleotide sequence: TGTGCCAGCAGGGAGGGGACTAGCGGGAGGCCCTACAATGAGCAGTTCTTC. This codes for CASREGTSGRPYNEQFF.